These 15 T cell receptor beta chains originate from one sample sequenced in a study of PD-L1 blockade in urothelial cancer. The table came from immunoSEQ multiplex PCR; TCRdb's copy has only in-frame clones and leaves some out. Of tens of thousands of clones in the sample, less than 90% were seen once. The sample in question was PBMCs, obtained around atezolizumab (anti-PD-L1) treatment. All receptors come from a man in his 70s with urothelial cancer.

The chain recombines TRBV27 with TRBJ2-7; tentatively, D is TRBD2 (5 bases). V gave up 2 bases and J gave up 6 bases, with 11 bases separating them. Germline lookup yields CDR1 MNHEY and CDR2 SMNVEV (reference sequence). This CDR3 has 13 residues. The DNA of the CDR3 is TGTGCCAGCAGTTTAAGTGTGACTACCGAGCAGTACTTC. It encodes CASSLSVTTEQYF.

The chain combines TRBV11-2 with TRBJ1-4, with 8 nucleotides matching TRBD1. The ends lost 1 base at V and 8 bases at J; junction bases unmatched: 9. The germline gives CDR1 SGHAT, CDR2 FQNNGV. CDR3 length: 16 residues. The CDR3 DNA sequence: TGTGCCAGCAGCTTAGGGGTCGGACAGGGACACGAAAAACTGTTTTTT. Residues: CASSLGVGQGHEKLFF. Full variable domain (remainder filled in from reference TRBV11-2 and TRBJ1-4): EAGVAQSPRYKIIEKRQSVAFWCNPISGHATLYWYQQILGQGPKLLIQFQNNGVVDDSQLPKDRFSAERLKGVDSTLKIQPAKLEDSAVYLCASSLGVGQGHEKLFFGSGTQLSVL.

The chain links TRBV28 to TRBJ1-1, with 8 bases matching TRBD1. Germline assignment: CDR1 MDHEN and CDR2 SYDVKM. The CDR3 length is 15 residues. Trimming cost V 6 bases and J 0 bases; bases outside gene matches: 6. The CDR3 sequence: CASRSRQGMNTEAFF. The CDR3, as DNA: TGTGCCAGCAGATCCAGACAGGGGATGAACACTGAAGCTTTCTTT.

The gene calls are TRBV2 and TRBJ2-1; D is possibly TRBD1 (6 bases). The CDR3 length is 13 residues. CDR1 and CDR2 from the germline V gene are SNHLY and FYNNEI. V was clipped by 8 bases and J by 5 bases, with 13 bases between them. The CDR3 sequence is CASGGRNHNEQFF. As DNA, the CDR3 is TGTGCCAGCGGGGGCAGGAACCACAATGAGCAGTTCTTC.

This clone was counted between two and nine times. The rearrangement joins TRBV28 to TRBJ2-7, with D unresolved. Per the germline V gene, CDR1 is MDHEN and CDR2 is SYDVKM. V was cut by 8 bases and J by 3 bases, with 5 bases left in between. This CDR3 has 10 residues. Written as DNA, the CDR3 is TGTGCCAGCGGCCTCTACGAGCAGTACTTC. Translating it yields CASGLYEQYF.

J is TRBJ1-2 and V is TRBV5-1, with TRBD1 as a possible D gene (6 bases). CDR3 length: 15 amino acids. Germline V lookup: CDR1 SGHRS, CDR2 YFSETQ. V lost 4 bases to trimming and J lost 6 bases, with 19 bases between them. The CDR3 loop reads CASSPSQGGGNGYTF. For the CDR3, the DNA is TGCGCCAGCAGCCCCAGTCAGGGAGGGGGTAATGGCTACACCTTC.

This clone was seen only a few times. This chain connects TRBV27 to TRBJ2-5; 10 bases fit TRBD1. This CDR3 comprises 17 residues. V shed 3 bases, J shed 5 bases, and the junction held 12 bases outside the gene matches. Germline lookup yields CDR1 MNHEY and CDR2 SMNVEV (reference sequence). CDR3 protein: CASSFRAGGQGGETQYF. For the CDR3, the DNA is TGTGCCAGCAGTTTCCGGGCGGGAGGACAGGGGGGCGAGACCCAGTACTTC.

This clone came up a few times. This chain joins TRBV28 and TRBJ1-2; unclear D gene. The CDR3 spans 11 residues. V was clipped by 4 bases and J by 2 bases, with 2 bases between them. Germline CDR1 and CDR2: MDHEN and SYDVKM. The CDR3 loop reads CASSSNYGYTF. The CDR3, as DNA: TGTGCCAGCAGTTCAAACTATGGCTACACCTTC.

J is TRBJ1-1 and V is TRBV5-1; perhaps TRBD1 as D (5 bases). The V gene's germline CDR1 is SGHRS and CDR2 YFSETQ. The CDR3 runs 13 residues. Deletions cut 0 bases from V and 12 bases from J, with 15 bases between. Here the CDR3 DNA reads TGCGCCAGCAGCTTGGGGGCAGGGATTATGACTTTCTTT. This sequence encodes CASSLGAGIMTFF.

This clone appeared once. Here the CDR3 reads CASSIIWAGQAGSSVGTDTQYF. The CDR3 coding sequence is TGTGCCAGTAGTATAATCTGGGCTGGACAGGCGGGGAGTTCGGTCGGGACAGATACGCAGTATTTT. The V and J genes are TRBV19 and TRBJ2-3, with D perhaps TRBD1 (7 bases). The CDR3 runs 22 residues. Trimming removed 2 bases at V and 3 bases at J, with 33 bases between. The germline gives CDR1 LNHDA, CDR2 SQIVND (reference sequence).

This clone turned up a few times. The chain combines TRBV2 with TRBJ2-2; 7 bases are a match to TRBD1. With 5 bases clipped from V and 5 bases from J, the junction kept 8 bases outside the gene matches. This CDR3 is built from 15 residues. The V gene's germline CDR1 is SNHLY and CDR2 FYNNEI. CDR3 region: CASSRQGVGTGELFF. The CDR3 region has the DNA TGTGCCAGCAGTCGACAGGGAGTAGGAACCGGGGAGCTGTTTTTT. The whole variable domain, filled in from reference TRBV2 and TRBJ2-2, reads EPEVTQTPSHQVTQMGQEVILRCVPISNHLYFYWYRQILGQKVEFLVSFYNNEISEKSEIFDDQFSVERPDGSNFTLKIRSTKLEDSAMYFCASSRQGVGTGELFFGEGSRLTVL.

The chain links TRBV5-4 to TRBJ2-6; 12 bases are shared with TRBD2. After removal of 4 bases from V and 0 bases from J, the junction contained 8 bases not matched to a gene. Germline lookup yields CDR1 SGHNT and CDR2 YYREEE (reference sequence). The CDR3 spans 19 residues. The DNA of the CDR3 is TGTGCCAGCAGCCCCGGACTAGCGGGAACCGGCTCTGGGGCCAACGTCCTGACTTTC. Translating gives CASSPGLAGTGSGANVLTF.

The chain combines TRBV7-3 with TRBJ2-2, with D tentatively TRBD2 (6 bases). Trimming removed 2 bases from V and 1 base from J, with 8 bases in between. Germline V gene data show CDR1 as SGHTA and CDR2 as FQGTGA. The CDR3 extends over 15 amino acids. As DNA, the CDR3 is TGTGCCAGCAGCTTAGGGGGAGGGAACACCGGGGAGCTGTTTTTT. The encoded protein is CASSLGGGNTGELFF. Using reference TRBV7-3 and TRBJ2-2 for the parts outside the CDR3, the full variable domain is GAGVSQTPSNKVTEKGKYVELRCDPISGHTALYWYRQSLGQGPEFLIYFQGTGAADDSGLPNDRFFAVRPEGSVSTLKIQRTERGDSAVYLCASSLGGGNTGELFFGEGSRLTVL.

CDR3 bases: TGTGCCAGCAGTGCGCCGACAGGGTTCGATGAGCAGTTCTTC. It specifies CASSAPTGFDEQFF. V usage is TRBV28 and J usage is TRBJ2-1, with 7 bases aligning to TRBD1. The trim removed 5 bases at V and 8 bases at J, leaving 9 bases unmatched. This CDR3 is built from 14 residues. Germline CDR1 reads MDHEN; CDR2 reads SYDVKM.

V is TRBV28 and J is TRBJ2-7; 7 nucleotides line up with TRBD1. The trim removed 7 bases at V and 4 bases at J, leaving 7 bases unmatched. Germline assignment: CDR1 MDHEN and CDR2 SYDVKM. This CDR3 is built from 13 residues. The CDR3 DNA is TGTGCCAGCACCATAGACAGGGCTTACGAGCAGTACTTC. Translating gives CASTIDRAYEQYF. The full variable domain, its missing parts supplied by reference TRBV28 and TRBJ2-7, is DVKVTQSSRYLVKRTGEKVFLECVQDMDHENMFWYRQDPGLGLRLIYFSYDVKMKEKGDIPEGYSVSREKKERFSLILESASTNQTSMYLCASTIDRAYEQYFGPGTRLTVT.